The clone carrying this T cell receptor beta chain was recorded at least ten times. Its antigen is unidentified. These data originate in a study of T-cell memory formation after mild COVID-19. Study details: There were largely donor-specific TCR clusters.

The study, taken as a whole, reports: Later expanders leaned toward CD4+, whereas clones contracting from day 15 to 85 were balanced CD4/CD8. CD4+ contracting clones lay mainly in CM and EM, CD8+ ones in EMRA.

The V and J ends lost 4 bases and 9 bases, in that order; junction bases with no gene match: 14. Looked up from germline, CDR1 is KGHDR and CDR2 is SFDVKD. The CDR3 is made up of 16 amino acids. TCRdb analysed the 5' RACE reads with MiXCR anew, one entry per CDR3 protein. The sample gives 35,000 to 50,000 distinct CDR3 sequences, about a tenth of which show up once; 10% to 15% is in the top ten. The chain employs TRBV24-1 and TRBJ2-1; 7 bases are a match to TRBD2. The clonotype was recovered from an adult woman who had mild COVID-19 (a few samples of this study predate the infection). Cell type and time point are not known. The sample taken for sequencing was PBMCs or a T cell subset sorted from them (not recorded which). The CDR3 region has the DNA TGTGCCACCAGTGAACCCCTAGCGGAAACCCGGCGTGAGCAGTTCTTC. Its protein is CATSEPLAETRREQFF.